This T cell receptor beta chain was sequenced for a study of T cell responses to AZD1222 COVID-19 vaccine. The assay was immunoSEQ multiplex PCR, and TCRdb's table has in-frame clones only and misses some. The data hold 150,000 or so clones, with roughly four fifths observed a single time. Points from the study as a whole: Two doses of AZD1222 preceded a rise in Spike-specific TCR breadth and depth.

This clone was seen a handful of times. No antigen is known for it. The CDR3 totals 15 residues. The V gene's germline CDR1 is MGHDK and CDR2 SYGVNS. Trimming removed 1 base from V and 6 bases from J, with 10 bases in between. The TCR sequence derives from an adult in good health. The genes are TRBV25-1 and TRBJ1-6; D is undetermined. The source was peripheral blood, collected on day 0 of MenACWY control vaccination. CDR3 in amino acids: CASSELGYSNSPLHF. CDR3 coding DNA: TGTGCCAGCAGTGAATTGGGTTACAGTAATTCACCCCTCCACTTT.